This is a list of T cell receptor beta chains from one sample in a study of somatic mutations in cytotoxic T cells in rheumatoid arthritis. Assay: immunoSEQ multiplex PCR; the TCRdb copy retains only in-frame clones and omits some. The table shows roughly 35,000 clones, with 84% occurring only once. Sequenced material: CD8+ T cells sorted from blood. These receptors all stem from a man aged 40-50 years in good health. Each CDR3 is given with its conserved first and last residue. The order of the fields is D gene, V gene, J gene, clone size, CDR3 protein, CDR3 DNA. The D gene is left open where the match is weak. The listing skips clone size in some rows; elsewhere it reads once, few, many or a size class.

TRBD1	TRBV18	TRBJ2-7	.	CASSPPGTGDYEQYF	TGTGCCAGCTCACCACCCGGGACAGGCGATTACGAGCAGTACTTC
.	TRBV27	TRBJ1-5	.	CATKNRGQPQHF	TGTGCCACCAAAAATCGGGGACAGCCCCAGCATTTT
.	TRBV29-1	TRBJ1-4	.	CSVDKGRGNEKLFF	TGCAGCGTTGACAAGGGACGGGGTAATGAAAAACTGTTTTTT
.	TRBV5-4	TRBJ1-1	.	CASSADERRNTEAFF	TGTGCCAGCAGCGCCGACGAGAGACGGAACACTGAAGCTTTCTTT
.	TRBV19	TRBJ1-2	.	CASSMEYLGGYGYTF	TGTGCCAGTAGTATGGAATATTTGGGCGGCTATGGCTACACCTTC
.	TRBV6-4	TRBJ1-1	once	CASRGNTEAFF	TGTGCCAGCCGGGGGAACACTGAAGCTTTCTTT
.	TRBV6-5	TRBJ1-1	.	CASSFSGNMNTEAFF	TGTGCCAGCAGTTTTTCGGGCAACATGAACACTGAAGCTTTCTTT
TRBD1	TRBV10-2	TRBJ1-5	once	CASSEEDRAAQPQHF	TGCGCCAGCAGTGAGGAAGACAGGGCTGCTCAGCCCCAGCATTTT
.	TRBV30	TRBJ1-1	.	CAQRRGNTEAFF	TGTGCCCAAAGGCGGGGGAACACTGAAGCTTTCTTT
.	TRBV5-1	TRBJ2-1	.	CASSFMWEVSYNEQFF	TGCGCCAGCAGCTTCATGTGGGAGGTCTCCTACAATGAGCAGTTCTTC
.	TRBV14	TRBJ2-7	.	CASSPAVGGLPSYEQYF	TGTGCCAGCAGCCCCGCCGTGGGGGGGCTCCCTTCCTACGAGCAGTACTTC
TRBD1	TRBV9	TRBJ1-4	.	CASSATGGEKLFF	TGTGCCAGCAGCGCGACAGGGGGTGAAAAACTGTTTTTT
TRBD2	TRBV7-2	TRBJ2-3	.	CASSFGWSREEPDTQYF	TGTGCCAGCAGCTTTGGGTGGTCGCGGGAGGAGCCAGATACGCAGTATTTT
TRBD1	TRBV30	TRBJ1-2	.	CAWSVMGQGWSGYTF	TGTGCCTGGAGTGTAATGGGACAGGGGTGGTCTGGCTACACCTTC
TRBD2	TRBV5-1	TRBJ2-7	.	CASRTTAGGLEGYEQYF	TGCGCCAGCAGAACGACCGCGGGAGGGCTCGAGGGCTACGAGCAGTACTTC
.	TRBV6-1	TRBJ1-4	.	CASSEGGIWEKLFF	TGTGCCAGCAGTGAAGGGGGCATATGGGAAAAACTGTTTTTT
TRBD2	TRBV5-1	TRBJ2-7	.	CASSFLAGGPDEQYF	TGCGCCAGCAGCTTCCTAGCGGGAGGGCCCGACGAGCAGTACTTC
TRBD1	TRBV19	TRBJ1-1	few	CASSSPQGVGTEAFF	TGTGCCAGTAGTTCGCCACAGGGGGTAGGGACTGAAGCTTTCTTT
.	TRBV7-3	TRBJ2-2	once	CASSLEFGVRTGELFF	TGTGCCAGCAGCTTAGAATTCGGGGTTCGCACCGGGGAGCTGTTTTTT
.	TRBV6-5	TRBJ2-7	.	CASSYSTAEPLREQYF	TGTGCCAGCAGTTACTCGACGGCAGAACCCCTACGCGAGCAGTACTTC
.	TRBV7-9	TRBJ1-1	few	CASSPRGRGNTEAFF	TGTGCCAGCAGCCCAAGGGGTCGGGGGAACACTGAAGCTTTCTTT
.	TRBV7-6	TRBJ1-2	.	CASSLVVAGANYGYTF	TGTGCCAGCAGCTTAGTAGTAGCAGGGGCGAACTATGGCTACACCTTC
TRBD1	TRBV2	TRBJ2-2	once	CASSPGQGRMSGELFF	TGTGCCAGCAGCCCAGGACAGGGGAGGATGTCCGGGGAGCTGTTTTTT
TRBD1	TRBV6-5	TRBJ1-6	.	CASSHEGAVPLHF	TGTGCCAGCAGCCACGAGGGGGCGGTACCCCTCCACTTT
.	TRBV10-2	TRBJ2-5	.	CASSVDGETQYF	TGCGCCAGCAGTGTTGACGGGGAGACCCAGTACTTC
.	TRBV7-8	TRBJ2-2	.	CASSFRAAGELFF	TGTGCCAGCAGCTTCAGGGCTGCCGGGGAGCTGTTTTTT
.	TRBV29-1	TRBJ2-2	few	CSVEWGNTGELFF	TGCAGCGTTGAATGGGGGAACACCGGGGAGCTGTTTTTT
TRBD2	TRBV6-1	TRBJ2-7	.	CASSGSSGRANEQYF	TGTGCCAGCAGTGGCTCTAGCGGGAGGGCCAACGAGCAGTACTTC
.	TRBV4-1	TRBJ2-7	.	CASSQVEGGAYEQYF	TGCGCCAGCAGCCAAGTGGAGGGGGGGGCCTACGAGCAGTACTTC
TRBD1	TRBV18	TRBJ1-1	.	CASSPTGYFAEAFF	TGTGCCAGCTCACCGACAGGGTACTTTGCTGAAGCTTTCTTT
.	TRBV19	TRBJ2-7	few	CARSRQRRSYEQYF	TGTGCCAGGTCCCGGCAGCGGAGATCCTACGAGCAGTACTTC
TRBD1	TRBV15	TRBJ2-3	once	CATSRDRTGGNTDTQYF	TGTGCCACCAGCAGGGACAGGACAGGGGGAAACACAGATACGCAGTATTTT
TRBD1	TRBV7-9	TRBJ1-3	.	CASTGTGGSGNTIYF	TGTGCCAGCACCGGGACAGGGGGCTCTGGAAACACCATATATTTT
.	TRBV10-1	TRBJ2-1	.	CASSEASENNEQFF	TGCGCCAGCAGTGAGGCTAGCGAAAACAATGAGCAGTTCTTC
TRBD2	TRBV15	TRBJ2-5	.	CATSREASGRETQYF	TGTGCCACCAGCAGAGAGGCTAGCGGGAGAGAGACCCAGTACTTC
TRBD2	TRBV29-1	TRBJ2-1	.	CSVEASGTPYNEQFF	TGCAGCGTTGAAGCTAGCGGGACCCCCTACAATGAGCAGTTCTTC